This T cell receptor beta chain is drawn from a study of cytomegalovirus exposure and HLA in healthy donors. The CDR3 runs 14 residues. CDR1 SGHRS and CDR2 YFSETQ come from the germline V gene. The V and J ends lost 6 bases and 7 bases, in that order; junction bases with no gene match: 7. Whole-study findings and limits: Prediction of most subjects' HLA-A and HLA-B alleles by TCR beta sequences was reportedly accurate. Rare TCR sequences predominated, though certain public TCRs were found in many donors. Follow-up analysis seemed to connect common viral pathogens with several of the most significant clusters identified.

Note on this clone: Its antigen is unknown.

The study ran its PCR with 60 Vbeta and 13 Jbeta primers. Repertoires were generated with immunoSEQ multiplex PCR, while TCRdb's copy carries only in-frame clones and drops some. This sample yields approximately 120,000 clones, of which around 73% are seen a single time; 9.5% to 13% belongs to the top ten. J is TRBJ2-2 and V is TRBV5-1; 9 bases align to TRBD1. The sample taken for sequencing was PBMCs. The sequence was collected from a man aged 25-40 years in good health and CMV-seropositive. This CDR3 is CASTTQGAGGELFF. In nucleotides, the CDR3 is TGCGCCAGCACTACACAGGGGGCTGGCGGGGAGCTGTTTTTT.